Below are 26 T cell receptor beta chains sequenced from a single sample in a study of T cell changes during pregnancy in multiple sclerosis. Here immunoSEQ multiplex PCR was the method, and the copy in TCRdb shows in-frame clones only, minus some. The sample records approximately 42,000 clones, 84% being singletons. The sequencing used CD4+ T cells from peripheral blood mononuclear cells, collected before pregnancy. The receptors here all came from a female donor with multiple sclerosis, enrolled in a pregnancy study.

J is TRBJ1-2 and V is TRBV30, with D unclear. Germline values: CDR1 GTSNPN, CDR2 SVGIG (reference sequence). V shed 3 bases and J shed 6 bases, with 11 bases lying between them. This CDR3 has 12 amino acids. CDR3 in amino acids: CAWRKAGHGYTF. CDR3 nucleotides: TGTGCCTGGAGGAAGGCGGGCCATGGCTACACCTTC.

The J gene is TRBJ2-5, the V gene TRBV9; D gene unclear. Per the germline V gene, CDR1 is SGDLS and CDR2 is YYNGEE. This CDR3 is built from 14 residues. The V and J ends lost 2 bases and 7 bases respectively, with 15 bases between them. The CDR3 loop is CASSVAAELGTQYF. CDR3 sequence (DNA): TGTGCCAGCAGCGTGGCCGCGGAGCTCGGGACCCAGTACTTC.

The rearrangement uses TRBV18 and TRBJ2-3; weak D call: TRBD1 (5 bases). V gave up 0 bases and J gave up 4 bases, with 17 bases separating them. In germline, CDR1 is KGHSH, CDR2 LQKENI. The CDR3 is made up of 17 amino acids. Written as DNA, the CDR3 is TGTGCCAGCTCACCACCGGATAAGGGGCCCGTTGCAGATACGCAGTATTTT. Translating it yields CASSPPDKGPVADTQYF.

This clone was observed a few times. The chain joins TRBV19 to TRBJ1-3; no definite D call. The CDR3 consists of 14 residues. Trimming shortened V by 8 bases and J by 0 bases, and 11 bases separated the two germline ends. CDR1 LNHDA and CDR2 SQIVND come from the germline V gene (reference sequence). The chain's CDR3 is CASSDTYSGNTIYF. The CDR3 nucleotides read TGTGCCAGTTCCGACACTTACTCTGGAAACACCATATATTTT.

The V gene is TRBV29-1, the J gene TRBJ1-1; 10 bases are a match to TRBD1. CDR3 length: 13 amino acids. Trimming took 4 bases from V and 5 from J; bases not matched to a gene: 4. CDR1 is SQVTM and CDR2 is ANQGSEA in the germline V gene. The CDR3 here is CSVGGQGGTEAFF. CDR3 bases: TGCAGCGTTGGAGGACAGGGGGGTACTGAAGCTTTCTTT.

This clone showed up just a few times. The chain's CDR3 is CASSISTGGYGYTF. CDR3 DNA sequence: TGTGCCAGTAGTATTTCGACAGGTGGCTATGGCTACACCTTC. The gene calls are TRBV19 and TRBJ1-2, with D possibly being TRBD1 (6 bases). Trimming shortened V by 3 bases and J by 4 bases, and 12 bases separated the two germline ends. This CDR3 is 14 amino acids long. Germline-derived CDR1 and CDR2 are LNHDA and SQIVND (reference sequence).

Here the CDR3 reads CASSLAPGQDTEAFF. Here the CDR3 DNA reads TGTGCCAGCTCACTCGCCCCAGGGCAGGACACTGAAGCTTTCTTT. The V and J genes are TRBV18 and TRBJ1-1; the D gene is possibly TRBD1 (5 bases). This CDR3 contains 15 residues. Per the germline V gene, CDR1 is KGHSH and CDR2 is LQKENI. The V end was cut by 4 bases, the J end by 3 bases, with 15 bases between. Based on the CDR3 plus reference TRBV18 and TRBJ1-1, the full variable domain is NAGVMQNPRHLVRRRGQEARLRCSPMKGHSHVYWYRQLPEEGLKFMVYLQKENIIDESGMPKERFSAEFPKEGPSILRIQQVVRGDSAAYFCASSLAPGQDTEAFFGQGTRLTVV.

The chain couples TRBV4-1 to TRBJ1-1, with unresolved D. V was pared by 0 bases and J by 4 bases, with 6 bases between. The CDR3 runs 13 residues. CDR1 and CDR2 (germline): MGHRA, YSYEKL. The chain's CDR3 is CASSQDRITEAFF. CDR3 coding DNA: TGCGCCAGCAGCCAAGATAGAATCACTGAAGCTTTCTTT.

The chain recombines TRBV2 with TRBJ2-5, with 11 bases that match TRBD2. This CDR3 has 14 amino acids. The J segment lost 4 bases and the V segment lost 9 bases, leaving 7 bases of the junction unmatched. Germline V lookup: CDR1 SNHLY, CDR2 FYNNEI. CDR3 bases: TGTGCCAGTTCGGGACTAGCGGTAGGAGAGACCCAGTACTTC. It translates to CASSGLAVGETQYF.

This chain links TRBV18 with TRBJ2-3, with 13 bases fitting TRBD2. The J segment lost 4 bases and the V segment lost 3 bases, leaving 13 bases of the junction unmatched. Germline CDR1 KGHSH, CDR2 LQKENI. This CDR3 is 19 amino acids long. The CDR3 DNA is TGTGCCAGCTCACCCAAAGGACTAGCGGGAGTGGGGGCCCCAGATACGCAGTATTTT. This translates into CASSPKGLAGVGAPDTQYF.

Here the CDR3 DNA reads TGTGCCAGCTCACCACGGCGCACAGACCAGAACACTGAAGCTTTCTTT. Its protein product is CASSPRRTDQNTEAFF. This sequence joins TRBV18 and TRBJ1-1; D remains ambiguous. V dropped 1 base and J dropped 1 base, with 13 bases sitting between them. Germline V gene data show CDR1 as KGHSH and CDR2 as LQKENI. The CDR3 has 16 amino acids. Supplemented by reference TRBV18 and TRBJ1-1, the full variable domain reads NAGVMQNPRHLVRRRGQEARLRCSPMKGHSHVYWYRQLPEEGLKFMVYLQKENIIDESGMPKERFSAEFPKEGPSILRIQQVVRGDSAAYFCASSPRRTDQNTEAFFGQGTRLTVV.

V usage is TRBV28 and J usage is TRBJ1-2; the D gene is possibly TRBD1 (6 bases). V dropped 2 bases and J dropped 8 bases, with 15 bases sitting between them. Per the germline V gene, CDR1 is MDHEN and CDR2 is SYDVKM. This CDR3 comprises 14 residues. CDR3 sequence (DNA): TGTGCCAGCAGTTTAGGGGGGGGCGCTTGGGGCTACACCTTC. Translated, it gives CASSLGGGAWGYTF.

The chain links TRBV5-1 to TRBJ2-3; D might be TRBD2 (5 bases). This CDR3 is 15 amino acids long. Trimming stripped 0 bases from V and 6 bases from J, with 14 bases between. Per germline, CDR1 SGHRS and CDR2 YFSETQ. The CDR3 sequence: CASSLAGGPWDTQYF. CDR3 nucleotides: TGCGCCAGCAGCTTGGCCGGCGGGCCTTGGGATACGCAGTATTTT. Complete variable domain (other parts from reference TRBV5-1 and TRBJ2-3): KAGVTQTPRYLIKTRGQQVTLSCSPISGHRSVSWYQQTPGQGLQFLFEYFSETQRNKGNFPGRFSGRQFSNSRSEMNVSTLELGDSALYLCASSLAGGPWDTQYFGPGTRLTVL.

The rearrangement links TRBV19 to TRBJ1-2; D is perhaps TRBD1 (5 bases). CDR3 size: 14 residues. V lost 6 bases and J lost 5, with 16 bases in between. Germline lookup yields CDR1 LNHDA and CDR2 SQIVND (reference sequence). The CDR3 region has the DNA TGTGCCAGTAGCCACTTAGGGGCATCTTATGGCTACACCTTC. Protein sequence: CASSHLGASYGYTF.

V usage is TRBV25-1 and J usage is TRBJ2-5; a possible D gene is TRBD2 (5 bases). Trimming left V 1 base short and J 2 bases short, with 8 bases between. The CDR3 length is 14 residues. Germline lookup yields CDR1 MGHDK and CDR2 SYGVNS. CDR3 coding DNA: TGTGCCAGCAGTGAATCTACTAGTCAAGAGACCCAGTACTTC. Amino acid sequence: CASSESTSQETQYF.

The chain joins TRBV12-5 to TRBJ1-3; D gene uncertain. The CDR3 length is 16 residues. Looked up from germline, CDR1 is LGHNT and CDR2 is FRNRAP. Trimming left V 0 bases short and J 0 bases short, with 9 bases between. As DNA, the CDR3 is TGTGCTAGTGGTTTGGTACATCCATCCTCTGGAAACACCATATATTTT. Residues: CASGLVHPSSGNTIYF.

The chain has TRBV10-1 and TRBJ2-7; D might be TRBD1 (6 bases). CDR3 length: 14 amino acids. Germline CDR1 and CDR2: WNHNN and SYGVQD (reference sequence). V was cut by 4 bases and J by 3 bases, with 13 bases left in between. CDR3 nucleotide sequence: TGCGCCAGCAGTGCAACCGGGACAAGCTACGAGCAGTACTTC. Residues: CASSATGTSYEQYF.

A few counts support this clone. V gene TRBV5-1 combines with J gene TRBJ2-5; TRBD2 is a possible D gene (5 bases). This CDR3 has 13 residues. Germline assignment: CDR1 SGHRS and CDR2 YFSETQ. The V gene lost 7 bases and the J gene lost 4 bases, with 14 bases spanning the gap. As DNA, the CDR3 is TGCGCCAGCCGCCCGGGGAGTACAGAGACCCAGTACTTC. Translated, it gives CASRPGSTETQYF. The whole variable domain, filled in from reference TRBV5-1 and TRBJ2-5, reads KAGVTQTPRYLIKTRGQQVTLSCSPISGHRSVSWYQQTPGQGLQFLFEYFSETQRNKGNFPGRFSGRQFSNSRSEMNVSTLELGDSALYLCASRPGSTETQYFGPGTRLLVL.

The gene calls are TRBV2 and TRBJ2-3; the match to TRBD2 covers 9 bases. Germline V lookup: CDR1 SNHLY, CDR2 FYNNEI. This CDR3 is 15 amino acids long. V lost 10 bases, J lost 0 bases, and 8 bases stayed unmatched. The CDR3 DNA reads TGTGCCAACACCTTGACTAGCGGAAGCACAGATACGCAGTATTTT. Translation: CANTLTSGSTDTQYF.

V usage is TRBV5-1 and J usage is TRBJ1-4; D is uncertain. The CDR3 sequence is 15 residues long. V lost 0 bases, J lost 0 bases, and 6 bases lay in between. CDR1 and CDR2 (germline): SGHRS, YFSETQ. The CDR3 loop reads CASSLDAATNEKLFF. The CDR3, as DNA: TGCGCCAGCAGCTTGGATGCAGCAACTAATGAAAAACTGTTTTTT.

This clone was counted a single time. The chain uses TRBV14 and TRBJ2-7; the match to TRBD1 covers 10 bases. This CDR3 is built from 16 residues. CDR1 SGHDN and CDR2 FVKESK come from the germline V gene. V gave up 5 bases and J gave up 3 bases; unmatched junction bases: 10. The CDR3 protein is CASSKRGDRGGYEQYF. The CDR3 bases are TGTGCCAGCAGCAAAAGGGGGGACAGGGGAGGCTACGAGCAGTACTTC.

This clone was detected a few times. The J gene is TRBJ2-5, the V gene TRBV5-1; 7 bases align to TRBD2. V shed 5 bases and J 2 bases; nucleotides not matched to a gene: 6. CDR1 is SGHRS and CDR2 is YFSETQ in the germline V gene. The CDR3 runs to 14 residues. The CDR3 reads CASRVGTTQETQYF. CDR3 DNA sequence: TGCGCCAGCAGGGTGGGGACTACACAAGAGACCCAGTACTTC. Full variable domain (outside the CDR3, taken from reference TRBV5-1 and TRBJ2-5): KAGVTQTPRYLIKTRGQQVTLSCSPISGHRSVSWYQQTPGQGLQFLFEYFSETQRNKGNFPGRFSGRQFSNSRSEMNVSTLELGDSALYLCASRVGTTQETQYFGPGTRLLVL.

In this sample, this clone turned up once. DNA for the CDR3: TGTGCCAGCAGTGCAACAGGATCCCTGTATCAGCCCCAGCATTTT. Its translation: CASSATGSLYQPQHF. The V call is TRBV6-6, the J call TRBJ1-5, with TRBD1 as a possible D gene (5 bases). The CDR3 length is 15 residues. V was trimmed by 5 bases and J by 5 bases, leaving 16 bases between them. Germline values: CDR1 MNHNY, CDR2 SVGAGI (reference sequence).

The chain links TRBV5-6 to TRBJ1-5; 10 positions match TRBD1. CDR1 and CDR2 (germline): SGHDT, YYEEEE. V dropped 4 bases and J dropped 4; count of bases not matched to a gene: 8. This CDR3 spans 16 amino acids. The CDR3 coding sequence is TGTGCCAGCAGCGACACCGGGACAGGGGTGAATCAGCCCCAGCATTTT. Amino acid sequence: CASSDTGTGVNQPQHF.

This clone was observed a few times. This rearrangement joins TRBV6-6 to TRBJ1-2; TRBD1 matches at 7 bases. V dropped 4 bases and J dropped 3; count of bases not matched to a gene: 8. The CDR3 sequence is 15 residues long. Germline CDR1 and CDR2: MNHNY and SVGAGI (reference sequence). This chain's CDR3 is CASSWARGSDYGYTF. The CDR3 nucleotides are TGTGCCAGCAGTTGGGCCAGGGGGTCGGACTATGGCTACACCTTC.

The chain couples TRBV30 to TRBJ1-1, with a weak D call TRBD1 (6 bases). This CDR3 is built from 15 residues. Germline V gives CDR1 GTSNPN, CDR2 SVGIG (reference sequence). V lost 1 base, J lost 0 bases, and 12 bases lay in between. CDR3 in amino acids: CAWSGSGDMNTEAFF. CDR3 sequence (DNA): TGTGCCTGGAGTGGGTCAGGGGACATGAACACTGAAGCTTTCTTT. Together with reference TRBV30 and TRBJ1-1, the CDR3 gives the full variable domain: SQTIHQWPATLVQPVGSPLSLECTVEGTSNPNLYWYRQAAGRGLQLLFYSVGIGQISSEVPQNLSASRPQDRQFILSSKKLLLSDSGFYLCAWSGSGDMNTEAFFGQGTRLTVV.